The clone carrying this TCR beta chain was counted only a few times. The antigen remains unidentified. Cultured CD4+ T-cell DNA underwent Oncomine TCR Beta short-read sequencing. TCRdb reprocessed the PCR reads with MiXCR, giving one entry per CDR3 protein. Among roughly 14,000 distinct CDR3 sequences, 35% to 50% were seen once, and the ten largest hold around 6%. This entry is derived from a study of vaccination and CD4 T cells after COVID-19. Treatment reported: approximately 10-day PBMC culture with coronavirus spike peptide pools or control peptides (ViraFEST assay). The junction had 3 bases not matched to a gene; V was cut back by 2 bases and J by 1 base. Germline CDR1 is DFQATT and CDR2 is SNEGSKA (reference sequence). CDR3 length: 16 residues.

The receptor was derived from a human donor who had recovered from COVID-19. The material was CD4+ T cells from blood, cultured in vitro, obtained before SARS-CoV-2 vaccination. V and J are TRBV20-1 and TRBJ2-3; TRBD2 agrees at 13 bases. The CDR3 region is CSARRTSGGRTDTQYF. In DNA form, the CDR3 reads TGCAGTGCTAGACGGACTAGCGGGGGTCGCACAGATACGCAGTATTTT.